The T cell receptor beta chain under discussion was sequenced for a study of beta chain features in type 1 diabetes. Findings and caveats of the study: Moderately but significantly shorter TCRB CDR3s were found in Type 1 diabetes patients in all four CD4+ subsets. A closer apparent resemblance between naive, central memory and Treg TCRB repertoires was seen in patients than in healthy donors.

With 4 bases clipped from V and 2 bases from J, the junction kept 3 bases outside the gene matches. The CDR3 runs 15 residues. Germline CDR1 reads SGHRS; CDR2 reads YFSETQ. Heparinised blood was drawn once per donor, averaging roughly 120 mL. Isolated RNA was reverse transcribed in full, so expressed TCRB transcripts were sequenced. About 3.57 million reads per sample on average were obtained from naive, central memory and regulatory T cell samples. TCRdb's copy holds only in-frame clones and misses some; the assay was immunoSEQ multiplex PCR. Of some 160,000 clones in the sample, approximately 9% are singletons; the top ten hold around 0.56%. A word on this clone: Antigen specificity is unknown.

The clonotype was recovered from a woman between 18 and 30 years old with type 1 diabetes. The gene calls are TRBV5-1 and TRBJ2-5; 12 positions match TRBD2. Sequenced material: central memory CD4+ T cells from blood. The CDR3 sequence is CASSVLAGGQETQYF. As DNA, the CDR3 is TGCGCCAGCAGCGTACTAGCGGGGGGACAAGAGACCCAGTACTTC.